Listed here are 25 T cell receptor beta chains from one sample, sequenced in a study of blood T cells in healthy people across ages. Sample-barcoded 5' priming and a J-beta primer mix drove a second PCR of roughly 7 to 11 cycles. MiXCR, run by TCRdb on the 5' RACE reads, gives a single entry per CDR3 protein. The sample has hundreds of thousands of distinct CDR3 sequences, about half seen once. Sequencing was carried out using blood. Source of these receptors: a woman aged 60 to 75 in good health.

The CDR3 reads CASSLGGRSTDTQYF. DNA of the CDR3: TGTGCCAGCAGCTTAGGGGGTCGGAGCACAGATACGCAGTATTTT. This sequence joins TRBV7-3 and TRBJ2-3; either TRBD1 or TRBD2 may fit D (5 bases each). Trimming pared 2 bases from V and 0 bases from J, leaving 9 bases between. The CDR3 has 15 residues. Germline CDR1 and CDR2: SGHTA and FQGTGA.

The V call is TRBV5-1, the J call TRBJ2-3; possible D gene TRBD1, 5 bases. The length of the CDR3 is 14 residues. Germline lookup yields CDR1 SGHRS and CDR2 YFSETQ. Trimming left V 1 base short and J 2 bases short, with 8 bases between. The CDR3 protein is CASSLQDTTDTQYF. Here the CDR3 DNA reads TGCGCCAGCAGCTTGCAGGACACCACAGATACGCAGTATTTT.

This chain uses TRBV29-1 with TRBJ2-1; possible D gene TRBD2, 5 bases. The germline gives CDR1 SQVTM, CDR2 ANQGSEA. V gave up 6 bases and J gave up 1 base, with 13 bases separating them. The CDR3 contains 14 residues. In nucleotides, the CDR3 is TGCAGCGTGACGCCTGGCGGGTCCTACAATGAGCAGTTCTTC. Encoded protein: CSVTPGGSYNEQFF.

The CDR3 DNA follows: TGTGCCAGCAGCCTCCTAACAGGGGGCGCTGGGGCCAACGTCCTGACTTTC. Residues: CASSLLTGGAGANVLTF. The gene calls are TRBV6-1 and TRBJ2-6; TRBD1 matches at 9 bases. Germline V gives CDR1 MNHNS, CDR2 SASEGT. V lost 6 bases to trimming and J lost 2 bases; unmatched junction nucleotides: 8. This CDR3 comprises 17 residues.

The table lists this clonotype with a few counts. V usage is TRBV19 and J usage is TRBJ2-5; D possibly corresponds to TRBD1 (5 bases). The CDR3 is made up of 12 amino acids. Germline CDR1 is LNHDA and CDR2 is SQIVND (reference sequence). V was clipped by 8 bases and J by 5 bases, with 12 bases between them. CDR3 nucleotide sequence: TGTGCCAGTGGGGCGCGTGAGGAGACCCAGTACTTC. As protein: CASGAREETQYF.

The chain is built from TRBV28 and TRBJ2-5; D perhaps matches TRBD1 (6 bases). Germline values: CDR1 MDHEN, CDR2 SYDVKM. CDR3 length: 16 amino acids. V lost 3 bases and J lost 0, with 14 bases in between. The CDR3 region is CASSFSRDTNQETQYF. Written as DNA, the CDR3 is TGTGCCAGCAGTTTTTCTCGGGACACGAACCAAGAGACCCAGTACTTC.

This clonotype was seen ten or more times. V gene TRBV6-1 combines with J gene TRBJ2-3; 8 bases agree with TRBD1. Unmatched junction bases numbered 4, after V lost 4 bases and J lost 4 bases. The CDR3 contains 14 residues. Germline lookup yields CDR1 MNHNS and CDR2 SASEGT. This chain's CDR3 is CASSVGQGADTQYF. In DNA, the CDR3 is TGTGCCAGCAGTGTAGGACAGGGAGCAGATACGCAGTATTTT.

This chain connects TRBV30 to TRBJ2-4; 8 bases agree with TRBD1. Gene TRBJ2-7 matches the end of the DNA better, so the J call may be wrong. Germline lookup yields CDR1 GTSNPN and CDR2 SVGIG (reference sequence). The CDR3 totals 14 residues. CDR3 coding DNA: TGTGCCTGTTCCCGACAGGGGCTTGGCTACGAGCAGTACTTC. Protein product: CACSRQGLGYEQYF.

This chain links TRBV29-1 with TRBJ2-7; D is unresolved. Germline V gives CDR1 SQVTM, CDR2 ANQGSEA. The CDR3 loop spans 12 amino acids. V shed 5 bases and J shed 4 bases, with 12 bases lying between them. The CDR3 sequence is CSVRLVDYEQYF. The CDR3 nucleotides read TGCAGCGTTAGACTTGTAGATTACGAGCAGTACTTC.

The chain employs TRBV6-5 and TRBJ2-1; the D is unclear. Trimming took 1 base from V and 5 from J, leaving 6 bases between them. The CDR3 has 13 residues. Germline CDR1 MNHEY, CDR2 SVGAGI. In DNA form, the CDR3 reads TGTGCCAGCAGTTACTTGGGAAACAATGAGCAGTTCTTC. Its protein is CASSYLGNNEQFF.

J is TRBJ2-5 and V is TRBV20-1; 9 bases align to TRBD2. The V segment lost 3 bases and the J segment 11 bases; nucleotides outside the gene matches: 19. Germline lookup yields CDR1 DFQATT and CDR2 SNEGSKA (reference sequence). This CDR3 is built from 16 residues. CDR3 in DNA: TGCAGTGCTAGGGATCCGACTAGCGGAACCTACAATGAGCAGTACTTC. Amino acids: CSARDPTSGTYNEQYF.

The chain joins TRBV6-5 to TRBJ1-1; no clear D gene. V was shortened by 6 bases and J by 7 bases, with 9 bases between the two germline ends. Germline V gene lookup returns CDR1 MNHEY and CDR2 SVGAGI. The CDR3 is 11 amino acids. Here the CDR3 reads CASRRGSEAFF. CDR3 bases: TGTGCCAGCAGGAGAGGCAGTGAAGCTTTCTTT.

The chain recombines TRBV30 with TRBJ2-7; the D is unclear. The CDR3 length is 14 residues. The V gene lost 2 bases and the J gene lost 1 base, with 12 bases spanning the gap. Germline CDR1 is GTSNPN and CDR2 is SVGIG (reference sequence). CDR3 DNA: TGTGCCTGGAGTTTGAAGGGCTCTTCCTACGAGCAGTACTTC. This encodes CAWSLKGSSYEQYF. Supplemented by reference TRBV30 and TRBJ2-7, the full variable domain reads SQTIHQWPATLVQPVGSPLSLECTVEGTSNPNLYWYRQAAGRGLQLLFYSVGIGQISSEVPQNLSASRPQDRQFILSSKKLLLSDSGFYLCAWSLKGSSYEQYFGPGTRLTVT.

The CDR3 loop is CAISDPTTGRQETQYF. CDR3 DNA: TGTGCCATCAGTGACCCGACCACAGGGCGCCAAGAGACCCAGTACTTC. The rearrangement uses TRBV10-3 and TRBJ2-5; TRBD1 is a possible D gene (6 bases). This CDR3 is 16 amino acids long. Germline CDR1 reads ENHRY; CDR2 reads SYGVKD. Between the trimmed V and J ends, which lost 3 bases and 1 base, there was a span of 15 bases.

This clonotype was seen only a few times. The rearrangement joins TRBV9 to TRBJ1-6; the D gene is possibly TRBD1 (5 bases). The CDR3 extends over 14 amino acids. V gave up 3 bases and J gave up 8 bases, with 12 bases separating them. CDR1 is SGDLS, CDR2 YYNGEE, per germline. This CDR3 reads CASSAGTWDSPLHF. Here the CDR3 DNA reads TGTGCCAGCAGCGCCGGGACTTGGGATTCACCCCTCCACTTT.

This chain connects TRBV20-1 to TRBJ2-7; maybe TRBD1 (6 bases). The CDR3 length is 13 residues. Germline V gene sequence: CDR1 DFQATT, CDR2 SNEGSKA (reference sequence). V lost 7 bases and J lost 2, with 15 bases in between. The CDR3 sequence: CSDSNPGAYEQYF. The CDR3 region has the DNA TGCAGTGATAGTAACCCAGGGGCCTACGAGCAGTACTTC.

The chain recombines TRBV12-3 or TRBV12-4 with TRBJ2-1; 14 bases line up with TRBD2. The CDR3 covers 16 residues. Trimming took 6 bases from V and 8 from J; bases not matched to a gene: 9. The CDR3 loop is CASSPLGTSGGYEQFF. DNA for the CDR3: TGTGCCAGCAGCCCGCTCGGGACTAGCGGGGGTTATGAGCAGTTCTTC.

The table lists this clonotype with a few counts. This sequence joins TRBV20-1 and TRBJ2-7, with a tentative D call TRBD2 (6 bases). Trimming took 0 bases from V and 0 from J, leaving 12 bases between them. This CDR3 has 15 amino acids. Per germline, CDR1 DFQATT and CDR2 SNEGSKA (reference sequence). This CDR3 is CSARDPSESSYEQYF. CDR3 nucleotide sequence: TGCAGTGCTAGAGACCCTAGCGAGAGCTCCTACGAGCAGTACTTC.

The chain carries TRBV20-1 and TRBJ2-1, with 7 positions matching TRBD2. Per the germline V gene, CDR1 is DFQATT and CDR2 is SNEGSKA (reference sequence). The ends lost 5 bases at V and 2 bases at J; junction bases unmatched: 9. The CDR3 length is 15 residues. CDR3 nucleotides: TGCAGTGCTTTAAGCGGACTAGAAGCCTACAATGAGCAGTTCTTC. Translation gives CSALSGLEAYNEQFF.

This clonotype was observed a handful of times. The chain carries TRBV6-2 or TRBV6-3 and TRBJ2-7, with TRBD2 identical over 8 bases. Germline V gives CDR1 MNHEY, CDR2 SVGEGT. The CDR3 has 12 amino acids. V shed 5 bases, J shed 6 bases, and the junction held 3 bases outside the gene matches. CDR3 amino acids: CASSHLAGEQYF. DNA for the CDR3: TGTGCCAGCAGTCACCTAGCGGGCGAGCAGTACTTC.

There are a few counts of this clonotype. In DNA form, the CDR3 reads TGTGCCAGCAGCGTAGATCGCGGTCCGCAAGAGACCCAGTACTTC. Translation gives CASSVDRGPQETQYF. The rearrangement joins TRBV9 to TRBJ2-5; no firm D call. The length of the CDR3 is 15 residues. Germline V lookup: CDR1 SGDLS, CDR2 YYNGEE. Between the trimmed V and J ends, which lost 0 bases and 2 bases, there was a span of 11 bases.

The rearrangement joins TRBV6-2 or TRBV6-3 to TRBJ2-2, with 9 nucleotides matching TRBD1. Germline V gene data show CDR1 as MNHEY and CDR2 as SVGEGT. After removal of 7 bases from V and 4 bases from J, the junction contained 10 bases not matched to a gene. This CDR3 has 16 residues. The DNA of the CDR3 is TGTGCCAGCACCCCAACCGGGACAGGGTTCACCGGGGAGCTGTTTTTT. Its protein product is CASTPTGTGFTGELFF.

In the case of this clonotype: A read error may explain this, as a much larger clone is one base away. V and J are TRBV4-2 and TRBJ2-3; TRBD1 matches 7 bases. Germline CDR1 and CDR2: LGHNA and YNFKEQ. The CDR3 sequence is 17 residues long. V was clipped by 4 bases and J by 0 bases; unmatched bases: 10. The CDR3 sequence: CASSPGVGGISTDTQYF. The CDR3, as DNA: TGTGCCAGCAGCCCAGGGGTAGGGGGCATAAGCACAGATACGCAGTATTTT.

Worth noting for this clonotype: This clone may be a read error of a much larger clone one base away. CDR3 sequence (DNA): TGCACCAGCAGCCCAGAGGGCCTAGCGGGACCCTACACAGATACGCAGTATTTT. This gives the protein CTSSPEGLAGPYTDTQYF. The V call is TRBV4-1, the J call TRBJ2-3; TRBD2 matches 9 bases. The CDR3 is 18 residues long. Germline V gene lookup returns CDR1 MGHRA and CDR2 YSYEKL.

The chain couples TRBV10-3 to TRBJ2-1, with a possible D match to TRBD2 (5 bases). The length of the CDR3 is 15 residues. V was clipped by 6 bases and J by 5 bases, with 17 bases between them. Germline V gives CDR1 ENHRY, CDR2 SYGVKD. CDR3 loop: CAISDLLRADNEQFF. The CDR3 region has the DNA TGTGCCATCAGCGATCTTTTGCGGGCCGACAATGAGCAGTTCTTC.